What follows are 21 T cell receptor beta chains derived from one specimen sequenced in a study of regulatory T cells in long-lasting Graves disease. Arm-PCR of CDR3 regions and iRepertoire HTBI primers were the basis on which TCR beta libraries were built. Using its own MiXCR run on the multiplex PCR reads, TCRdb lists one record per CDR3 protein. The repertoire includes fewer than 350,000 distinct CDR3 sequences, about 18% of them detected once, and roughly 40% sits in the top ten. Time point specified: newly diagnosed GD, antithyroid drugs for less than 3 months. RNA extracted from PBMCs served as the sequencing template. The sample in question was peripheral blood mononuclear cells (PBMCs), obtained at new diagnosis, from a patient treated with antithyroid drugs. Every receptor here comes from a female donor with Graves disease.

In this sample, this clonotype turned up many times. V is TRBV9 and J is TRBJ1-2; 12 bases agree with TRBD1. The CDR3 sequence is 16 residues long. The J segment lost 6 bases and the V segment lost 0 bases, leaving 6 bases of the junction unmatched. Germline assignment: CDR1 SGDLS and CDR2 YYNGEE. The CDR3 protein is CASSVGGTGGANGYTF. CDR3 in DNA: TGTGCCAGCAGCGTAGGCGGGACAGGGGGCGCGAATGGCTACACCTTC.

This clonotype was detected ten times or more. V gene TRBV28 combines with J gene TRBJ2-3; a weak D match, TRBD2 (5 bases). CDR1 is MDHEN, CDR2 SYDVKM, per germline. The CDR3 extends over 16 amino acids. Between the trimmed V and J ends, which lost 5 bases and 2 bases, there was a span of 17 bases. This chain's CDR3 is CASSPRRTSNTDTQYF. The CDR3 DNA follows: TGTGCCAGCAGTCCTCGCCGGACTTCTAACACAGATACGCAGTATTTT.

J is TRBJ2-1 and V is TRBV20-1; 7 bases fit TRBD2. CDR1 and CDR2 from the germline V gene are DFQATT and SNEGSKA (reference sequence). The CDR3 has 16 residues. J lost 1 base, V lost 6 bases, and 12 bases had no gene match. In DNA form, the CDR3 reads TGCAGTGCCCTTGCGACTAGCATGGATTCCTACAATGAGCAGTTCTTC. Amino acid sequence: CSALATSMDSYNEQFF.

This clonotype was detected a few times. The rearrangement uses TRBV7-2 and TRBJ2-7, with 8 bases that match TRBD2. The CDR3 is 14 amino acids. V lost 4 bases, J lost 6 bases, and 8 bases stayed unmatched. CDR1 SGHTA and CDR2 FQGNSA come from the germline V gene. The CDR3 DNA is TGTGCCAGCAGCTCCATGCTAAGCGGGAGCGAGCAGTACTTC. It translates to CASSSMLSGSEQYF.

This clonotype was seen only a few times. V and J are TRBV29-1 and TRBJ2-7; D is undetermined. V was pared by 2 bases and J by 3 bases, with 11 bases between. This CDR3 spans 13 amino acids. Germline V gives CDR1 SQVTM, CDR2 ANQGSEA. Here the CDR3 reads CSVESAGSYEQYF. The CDR3, as DNA: TGCAGCGTTGAATCGGCAGGCAGCTACGAGCAGTACTTC.

This clonotype was counted only a few times. The chain couples TRBV7-8 to TRBJ2-4; tentative D call: TRBD2 (5 bases). The length of the CDR3 is 14 residues. Germline V gene data show CDR1 as SGHVS and CDR2 as FQNEAQ. Trimming removed 5 bases at V and 3 bases at J, with 11 bases between. CDR3 DNA sequence: TGTGCCAGCAGCCCCACGGAGGTCAAAAACATTCAGTACTTC. Its protein product is CASSPTEVKNIQYF. The variable domain in full, with the rest retrieved from reference TRBV7-8 and TRBJ2-4, is GAGVSQSPRYKVAKRGQDVALRCDPISGHVSLFWYQQALGQGPEFLTYFQNEAQLDKSGLPSDRFFAERPEGSVSTLKIQRTQQEDSAVYLCASSPTEVKNIQYFGAGTRLSVL.

This clonotype has only a few counts. The V and J genes are TRBV12-3 or TRBV12-4 and TRBJ2-2; 10 bases line up with TRBD1. V lost 2 bases and J lost 3; bases outside the gene matches: 6. The CDR3 runs 17 residues. The CDR3 loop is CASSLWGQGLDTGELFF. The CDR3 DNA sequence: TGTGCCAGCAGTTTATGGGGACAGGGGTTAGACACCGGGGAGCTGTTTTTT.

This clonotype appeared many times. This chain uses TRBV28 with TRBJ2-3, with 9 bases lining up with TRBD1. The J segment lost 0 bases and the V segment lost 5 bases, leaving 9 bases of the junction unmatched. Germline CDR1 MDHEN, CDR2 SYDVKM. This CDR3 is built from 17 residues. CDR3 protein: CASSLKTGGFSTDTQYF. DNA of the CDR3: TGTGCCAGCAGTCTAAAGACAGGGGGTTTCAGCACAGATACGCAGTATTTT.

In this sample, this clonotype turned up many times. This chain connects TRBV7-8 to TRBJ2-7; unclear D gene. Germline loops: CDR1 SGHVS, CDR2 FQNEAQ. The CDR3 contains 10 residues. Deletions cut 8 bases from V and 6 bases from J, with 8 bases between. CDR3 coding DNA: TGTGCCAGCGCAGGAAGCGAGCAGTACTTC. This codes for CASAGSEQYF.

This clonotype was picked up many times. The V call is TRBV6-1, the J call TRBJ2-7; D call uncertain. Trimming took 1 base from V and 2 from J, leaving 12 bases between them. The CDR3 has 15 residues. The germline V gene encodes CDR1 MNHNS and CDR2 SASEGT. The CDR3 nucleotides read TGTGCCAGCAGTGAAGGCAACGGCATACCCTACGAGCAGTACTTC. Translation gives CASSEGNGIPYEQYF.

This clonotype was seen repeatedly, ten times or more. The J gene is TRBJ2-2, the V gene TRBV12-3 or TRBV12-4; 9 positions match TRBD1. Trimming cost V 6 bases and J 4 bases; bases outside gene matches: 0. The CDR3 consists of 13 residues. The CDR3 sequence is CASRTGGTGELFF. DNA for the CDR3: TGTGCCAGCAGGACAGGGGGCACCGGGGAGCTGTTTTTT.

With regard to this clonotype: This may be a read error: a much more frequent sequence differs by one nucleotide. The chain carries TRBV20-1 and TRBJ2-3; D might be TRBD1 (5 bases). V was clipped by 6 bases and J by 8 bases, with 15 bases between them. The germline V gene has CDR1 DFQATT and CDR2 SNEGSKA (reference sequence). The CDR3 is made up of 12 amino acids. CDR3 sequence: CSAEAGSGTQYF. The CDR3 DNA is TGCAGTGCGGAAGCAGGGTCAGGTACGCAGTATTTT.

The rearrangement links TRBV6-5 to TRBJ1-1; tentatively, D is TRBD1 (6 bases). V gave up 5 bases and J gave up 5 bases, with 9 bases separating them. Germline values: CDR1 MNHEY, CDR2 SVGAGI. The CDR3 loop spans 12 amino acids. CDR3 DNA sequence: TGTGCCAGCAGTCGACAGGAGACTGAAGCTTTCTTT. Its protein product is CASSRQETEAFF.

On this clonotype itself: A much bigger clone sits one base away, suggesting this may be a read error. This chain joins TRBV29-1 and TRBJ2-3; no firm D call. Trimming removed 4 bases from V and 8 bases from J, with 13 bases in between. The CDR3 has 12 amino acids. Germline CDR1 SQVTM, CDR2 ANQGSEA. The CDR3 reads CSVVSVWGTQYF. The CDR3 DNA follows: TGCAGCGTTGTCTCAGTTTGGGGTACGCAGTATTTT.

This clonotype was seen many times. The chain joins TRBV3-1 to TRBJ1-5; D not certain. CDR3 length: 15 residues. Germline V gives CDR1 LGHDT, CDR2 YNNKEL (reference sequence). V was clipped by 0 bases and J by 3 bases, with 9 bases between them. The CDR3 region is CASSQDLRNNQPQHF. CDR3 nucleotides: TGTGCCAGCAGCCAAGATCTCCGGAACAATCAGCCCCAGCATTTT.

To note about this clonotype: It may be a read error: a sequence one base away is much more abundant. The chain uses TRBV7-8 and TRBJ2-7; D may be TRBD1 or TRBD2 (5 bases each). This CDR3 region has 15 residues. Germline CDR1 and CDR2: SGHVS and FQNEAQ. Trimming removed 5 bases at V and 5 bases at J, with 19 bases between. The CDR3 loop reads CASSSRDLLTHEQYF. CDR3 bases: TGTGCCAGCAGCAGCCGGGACCTACTAACCCACGAGCAGTACTTC.

The chain is built from TRBV12-3 or TRBV12-4 and TRBJ2-5, with D possibly TRBD1 on 5 matching bases. V was cut by 6 bases and J by 3 bases, with 17 bases left in between. The CDR3 loop spans 15 amino acids. The CDR3 here is CASRPTAFWEETQYF. For the CDR3, the DNA is TGTGCCAGCAGACCGACAGCTTTCTGGGAAGAGACCCAGTACTTC.

CDR3: CSVRNPSGRISYEQYF. As DNA, the CDR3 is TGCAGCGTAAGAAACCCGAGCGGGAGGATTTCCTACGAGCAGTACTTC. The J gene is TRBJ2-7, the V gene TRBV29-1; 9 bases match TRBD2. V shed 6 bases, J shed 1 base, and the junction held 13 bases outside the gene matches. The CDR3 spans 16 residues. Per germline, CDR1 SQVTM and CDR2 ANQGSEA.

This clonotype was detected ten times or more. The DNA of the CDR3 is TGTGCCAGCAGCCTCCCGCAGGGGGTTGGTCAGCCCCAGCATTTT. Translating gives CASSLPQGVGQPQHF. This chain links TRBV7-2 with TRBJ1-5; 7 nucleotides align to TRBD1. In germline, CDR1 is SGHTA, CDR2 FQGNSA. CDR3 size: 15 residues. With 5 bases clipped from V and 6 bases from J, the junction kept 10 bases outside the gene matches.

The CDR3 sequence is CASRDREPDTGELFF. In DNA form, the CDR3 reads TGTGCCTCAAGAGACAGGGAGCCTGACACCGGGGAGCTGTTTTTT. The chain joins TRBV19 to TRBJ2-2; 7 nucleotides line up with TRBD1. Losses at the gene ends were 11 bases for V and 3 bases for J; bases not matched to a gene: 12. CDR3 length: 15 amino acids. Germline V gene lookup returns CDR1 LNHDA and CDR2 SQIVND (reference sequence).

This clonotype was detected ten times or more. V is TRBV20-1 and J is TRBJ2-1; D is uncertain. The CDR3 length is 14 residues. V lost 5 bases and J lost 2, with 13 bases in between. Germline CDR1 and CDR2: DFQATT and SNEGSKA (reference sequence). The CDR3 protein is CSALSDSPYNEQFF. The CDR3 DNA sequence: TGCAGTGCTTTGTCGGATAGTCCCTACAATGAGCAGTTCTTC.